This T cell receptor beta chain was recorded in a study of cytomegalovirus exposure and HLA in healthy donors (dated 2017 in TCRdb). Describing the broader study: According to an earlier analysis of around 600 of the donors, 150 million to 200 million T cells yielded 95 million to 140 million unique TCR beta sequences and about 300 Gb of sequence data. On average, roughly 250,000 unique TCR beta nucleotide sequences were sequenced per donor among several hundred genotyped donors of the cohort, with around 19% of those sequences being non-productive. A later analysis re-analyzed previously published TCR beta repertoires from roughly 630 donors and added high-resolution HLA genotyping to study TCR occurrence patterns. HLA typing covered class I and class II loci at four-digit resolution. Alongside the repertoire data, information on donor age, sex, ethnicity and CMV serostatus was compiled. The study combined high-throughput TCR immunosequencing, statistical association of individual TCRs with disease status, and machine learning to predict cytomegalovirus infection status. Besides the first cohort of around 670 subjects, a separate validation cohort made up of 90 to 150 different subjects was used. Of the roughly 390 genotyped donors, over 65% fell in the genetic ancestry cluster associated with self-reported Caucasian donors. A later genetic analysis used genome-wide SNP genotypes for 398 of the 666 donors, treating that subset as a discovery cohort. Typing coverage varied by locus: roughly 629-640 donors for A, B, C, DRB1 and DQB1; approximately 500 for DQA1; nearly 610 for DPA1; roughly 450 for DPB1. An earlier analysis of more than 450 of the donors used high-throughput TCR beta sequencing to judge whether each TCR beta V gene segment behaved as functional or pseudogenic. All discovery cohort repertoires had been generated on a single sequencing platform. An early release that covered about 640 HLA-typed donors contained approximately 300 gigabases of sequencing data and about 84 million unique TCR sequences. Roughly five DR-DQ haplotypes were treated as single units for association and clustering because of strong linkage in the cohort. In the later analysis, no new phenotypic data were used to find candidate immune exposures; instead, reliance was placed on TCR beta sequences and their occurrence across donors. The study used immunosequencing to profile the T cell repertoires of several hundred subjects and linked those repertoires to cytomegalovirus serostatus. The study was designed to test whether signatures of past pathogen exposure could be identified by cataloging public T cell receptors. Here is what the overall study found, with its caveats: Presence/absence analyses assumed roughly uniform sequencing depth across donors, an assumption that may not hold. While some public TCRs were present in many individuals, most TCR sequences turned up only very rarely across donors. An association between a missense DCLRE1C variant and V-gene and J-gene trimming of TCR beta chains was found in a later genetic analysis and replicated in an independent cohort. The 87-base-pair reads could not distinguish some IMGT-functional V segments, including TRBV6-2 and TRBV6-3, so those segments were excluded. A few of the identified cytomegalovirus-associated TCR beta chains were confirmed in vitro to be specific for cytomegalovirus antigens. Most CMV-associated TCR beta chains appeared to be HLA-restricted in a later analysis, and the HLA associations seemed to be driven largely by CMV exposure. Because some donors lacked HLA typing at each locus, the association tests relied only on the typed subset. The study gave a list of roughly 150 TCR beta chains associated with cytomegalovirus. A cluster of highly shared sequence variants was judged likely to represent a technical artifact of the sequencing pipeline. In a later analysis, HLA-associated TCR beta chains showed more clonal expansion and lower generation probabilities than non-associated chains that were equally common. In a later analysis, the rate of TCR association differed among HLA loci, with DRB1 alleles having the most associated TCRs and HLA-C alleles having the fewest. Correlated functional status among segregating V segments might be attributable to linkage disequilibrium, but an unknown experimental factor could not be ruled out. According to the authors, the approach could potentially be generalized to other disease states and immunological phenotypes. A further reported finding was that TCR beta sequences accurately predicted the HLA-A and HLA-B alleles for most subjects in the first cohort. Immune exposure information for the cohort was limited to CMV serostatus. In a later analysis, some 18,000 TCR beta sequences were associated with specific HLA alleles at a false discovery rate of 0.05. The earlier analysis of nearly 600 of the donors excluded 15 to 20 rarely observed V segments, including chromosome 9 orphons, because counts were too low. This cohort had only TCR beta chains sequenced, and the lack of alpha or paired-chain data limited which features could be detected. The classifier was reported to diagnose cytomegalovirus status with high specificity and sensitivity in both the original and validation cohorts. Strong co-occurrence of HLA alleles, especially DR and DQ, made assigning TCR associations to individual alleles difficult. An earlier analysis of several hundred of the donors showed that most TCR beta V segments appeared in productive rearrangements either about 90% or about 30% of the time, which broadly matched IMGT annotations. A later analysis reported that several top co-occurrence clusters appeared linked to parvovirus B19, influenza, CMV and Epstein-Barr virus. Compared with the roughly 700-donor mean, donors in an Asian-associated ancestry cluster had fewer N-insertions in productive TCRs, according to a later genetic analysis.

Receptor amplification or capture employed the immunoSEQ multiplex PCR assay. For the multiplex PCR, a mixture combining 60 forward primers for TCR Vbeta segments and 13 reverse primers for TCR Jbeta segments was used. A multiplex PCR assay on genomic DNA amplified the CDR3 region of rearranged TCR beta genes. The Illumina HiSeq System was used to sequence the amplified TCR beta libraries as 87-base-pair reads. The source study handled its data this way. A later analysis counted about 80 million unique TCR beta chains across the roughly 700 repertoires, and around 9.9 million of these chains were shared by at least two donors. Raw reads were error-corrected and collapsed into unique sequences by a nearest-neighbor algorithm in which closely related sequences were merged to remove PCR and sequencing errors. CDR3 sequences were aligned to IMGT reference sequences to assign V, D and J gene segments. For a sequence to be retained, a match of at least six nucleotides to both a V gene segment and a J gene segment was required. A rearrangement counted as productive if the CDR3 had no stop codons and remained in frame with V and J, and every other rearrangement counted as non-productive. CDR3 was defined according to IMGT convention as the region running from the second conserved V-encoded cysteine to the conserved J-encoded phenylalanine. The earlier analysis of roughly 590 of the donors excluded sequences that lacked an unambiguous match to a single V gene segment. In an earlier analysis of several hundred of the donors, V segments were called functional above 56.7% productive rearrangements and were called segregating when the between-donor standard deviation exceeded 5%. To diagnose cytomegalovirus status from the catalog of TCR beta chain sequences, a statistical classification framework was built. In a later analysis, TCR nucleotide sequences were compared against IMGT/GENE-DB human TR gene sequences so that V and J genes could be assigned. In a later analysis, CDR3 sequences and most-parsimonious VDJ recombination scenarios were assigned using the TCRdist pipeline. A later analysis defined each TCR beta chain by its CDR3 amino acid sequence plus V-gene family, and excluded reads lacking a unique V-gene family. To address suspected cross-contamination and a sequencing artifact, a later analysis removed under 600 highly shared, low-generation-probability nucleotide sequences. For each public chain, a later analysis derived a clonal expansion index from normalized ranks of inferred template counts within each repertoire. In a later analysis, generation probabilities were computed with a VDJ recombination model fitted to out-of-frame rearrangements, and the resulting probabilities were checked against IGoR. In a later analysis, TCR-TCR, TCR-HLA and TCR-CMV co-occurrence was scored with hypergeometric tests, and a repertoire-size bias correction was applied to TCR pairs. A later analysis estimated false discovery rates by permuting HLA or CMV assignments 20 times. In a later analysis, co-occurring TCRs were grouped using DBSCAN, and TCRdist sequence similarity was added for clustering within HLA-allele-positive subsets. Repertoires with fewer than 30,000 or more than 120,000 public chains, plus five repertoires with anomalous nucleotide sharing, were excluded from co-occurrence clustering. Drawn from immuneACCESS, this table holds only the in-frame rearrangements with V and J called that TCRdb kept. Clones are partly lost; checked studies trace under half to an unresolved V gene and leave the rest unexplained. Clone size and the V and J calls come from that table; the DNA yielded D and trimming. The sample has more than 80,000 clones on record, 70% to 85% of them singletons. The ten largest clonotypes hold under 4% of the sample.

CDR1 and CDR2, per the germline V gene (reference sequence), are SEHNR and FQNEAQ. The CDR3 starts with the cysteine, ends with the phenylalanine, and has 15 residues. Here the CDR3 DNA is all that survives: 45 bases in frame from base 1. Deletion took 5 bases off V and 3 bases off J, with a span of 13 bases between the germline ends. The cohort consisted of 600 to 700 healthy bone marrow donors. Cohort members were all nominally healthy when sampled, although unrecorded immune exposures were likely present. The donor tested CMV seronegative and was one of the 352 seronegative cohort members. Each donor provided a peripheral blood sample, and peripheral blood mononuclear cells were used for TCR beta sequencing. Genomic DNA was extracted from the blood cell samples with the Qiagen DNeasy Blood Extraction Kit. Remarks on this clone: Its antigen target is currently unknown. Base qualities are not recorded, but no much larger clone differs from it by a single base.

Sequenced sample: PBMCs. The chain is assembled from TRBV7-9 and TRBJ2-2, and the D gene may be TRBD2, 6 bases matching. The receptor was isolated from a man aged 55 to 70 in good health and CMV-seronegative. The CDR3 reads CASSTGDSYTGELFF. The nucleotides read TGTGCCAGCAGCACCGGGGACTCATACACCGGGGAGCTGTTTTTT.